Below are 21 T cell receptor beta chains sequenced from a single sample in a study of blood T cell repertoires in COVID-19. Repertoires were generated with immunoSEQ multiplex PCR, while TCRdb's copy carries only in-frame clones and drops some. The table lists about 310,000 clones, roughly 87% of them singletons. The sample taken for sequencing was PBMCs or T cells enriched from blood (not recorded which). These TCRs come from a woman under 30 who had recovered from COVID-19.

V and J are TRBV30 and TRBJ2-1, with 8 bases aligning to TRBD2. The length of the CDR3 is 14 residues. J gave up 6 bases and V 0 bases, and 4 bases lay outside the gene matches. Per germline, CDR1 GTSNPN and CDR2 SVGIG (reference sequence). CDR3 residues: CAWSVGGGINEQFF. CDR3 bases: TGTGCCTGGAGTGTCGGGGGGGGCATCAATGAGCAGTTCTTC.

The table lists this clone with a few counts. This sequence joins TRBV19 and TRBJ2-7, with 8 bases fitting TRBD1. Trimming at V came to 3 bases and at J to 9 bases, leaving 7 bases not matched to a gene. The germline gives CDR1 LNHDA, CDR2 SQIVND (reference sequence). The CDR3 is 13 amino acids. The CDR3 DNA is TGTGCCAGTAGTATCCCGGACAGGGCGCTGCAGTACTTC. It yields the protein CASSIPDRALQYF.

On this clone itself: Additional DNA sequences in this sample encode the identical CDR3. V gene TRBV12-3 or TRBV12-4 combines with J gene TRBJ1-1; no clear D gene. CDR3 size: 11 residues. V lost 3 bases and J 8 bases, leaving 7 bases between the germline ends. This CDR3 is CASSFGSEAFF. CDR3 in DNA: TGTGCCAGCAGTTTCGGGTCCGAAGCTTTCTTT.

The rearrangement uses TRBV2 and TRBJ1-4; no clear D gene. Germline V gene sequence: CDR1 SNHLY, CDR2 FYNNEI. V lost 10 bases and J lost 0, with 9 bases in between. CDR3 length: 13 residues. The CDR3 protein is CATFLPTNEKLFF. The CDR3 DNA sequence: TGTGCCACCTTCCTTCCAACTAATGAAAAACTGTTTTTT.

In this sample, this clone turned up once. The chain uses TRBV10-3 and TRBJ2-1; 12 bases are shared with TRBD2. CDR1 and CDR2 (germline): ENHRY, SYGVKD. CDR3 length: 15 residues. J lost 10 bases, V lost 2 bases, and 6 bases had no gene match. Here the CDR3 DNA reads TGTGCCATCAGTGAGACTAGCGGGAGGTTTGAAGAGCAGTTCTTC. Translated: CAISETSGRFEEQFF.

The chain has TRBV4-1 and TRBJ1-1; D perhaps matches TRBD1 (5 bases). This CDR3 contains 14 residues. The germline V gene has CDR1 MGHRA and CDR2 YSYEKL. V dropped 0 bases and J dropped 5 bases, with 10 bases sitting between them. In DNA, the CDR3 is TGCGCCAGCAGCCAAGAAGCAGGGCGAACTGAAGCTTTCTTT. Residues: CASSQEAGRTEAFF.

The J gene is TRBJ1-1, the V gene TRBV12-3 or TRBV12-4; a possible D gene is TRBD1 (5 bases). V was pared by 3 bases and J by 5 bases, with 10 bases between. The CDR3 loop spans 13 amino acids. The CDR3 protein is CASSFQGGTEAFF. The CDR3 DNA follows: TGTGCCAGCAGTTTTCAGGGTGGAACTGAAGCTTTCTTT.

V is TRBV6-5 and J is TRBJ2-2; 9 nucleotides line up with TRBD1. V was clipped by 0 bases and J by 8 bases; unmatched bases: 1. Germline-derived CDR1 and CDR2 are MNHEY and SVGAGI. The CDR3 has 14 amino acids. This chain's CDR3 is CASSYSDRGGELFF. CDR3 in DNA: TGTGCCAGCAGTTACTCGGACAGGGGTGGGGAGCTGTTTTTT.

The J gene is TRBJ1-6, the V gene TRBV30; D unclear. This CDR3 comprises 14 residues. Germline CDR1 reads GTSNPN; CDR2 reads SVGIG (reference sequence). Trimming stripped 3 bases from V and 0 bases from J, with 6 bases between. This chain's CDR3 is CAWRLSSYNSPLHF. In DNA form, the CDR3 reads TGTGCCTGGAGGTTGAGCTCCTATAATTCACCCCTCCACTTT.

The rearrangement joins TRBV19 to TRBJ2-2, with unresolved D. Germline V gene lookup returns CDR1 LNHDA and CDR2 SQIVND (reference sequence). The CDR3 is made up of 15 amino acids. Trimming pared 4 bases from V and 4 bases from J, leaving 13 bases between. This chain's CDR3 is CASSTPGLSTGELFF. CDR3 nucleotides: TGTGCCAGTAGTACCCCGGGTCTATCCACCGGGGAGCTGTTTTTT.

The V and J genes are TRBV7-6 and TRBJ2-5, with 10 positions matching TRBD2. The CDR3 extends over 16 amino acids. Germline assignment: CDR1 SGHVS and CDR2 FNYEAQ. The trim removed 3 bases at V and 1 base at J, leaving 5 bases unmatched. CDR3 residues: CASSFSASGGQETQYF. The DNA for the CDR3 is TGTGCCAGCAGCTTCTCGGCTAGCGGGGGCCAAGAGACCCAGTACTTC.

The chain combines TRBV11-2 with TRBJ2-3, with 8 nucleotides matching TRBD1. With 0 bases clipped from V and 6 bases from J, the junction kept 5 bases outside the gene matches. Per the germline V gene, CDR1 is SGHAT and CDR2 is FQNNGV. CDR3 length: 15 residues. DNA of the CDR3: TGTGCCAGCAGCTTAGAGGACAGGGACATGGATACGCAGTATTTT. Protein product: CASSLEDRDMDTQYF.

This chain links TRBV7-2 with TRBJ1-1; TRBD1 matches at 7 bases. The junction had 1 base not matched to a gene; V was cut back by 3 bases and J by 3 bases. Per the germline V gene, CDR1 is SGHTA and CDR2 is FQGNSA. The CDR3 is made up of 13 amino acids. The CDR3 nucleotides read TGTGCCAGCAGCTTGACAGGGCACACTGAAGCTTTCTTT. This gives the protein CASSLTGHTEAFF.

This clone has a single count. CDR3 DNA sequence: TGTGCCAGCAGCTTCTCTGGGACAGGGTCCGACGAGCAGTACTTC. Its translation is CASSFSGTGSDEQYF. V is TRBV5-8 and J is TRBJ2-7, with 9 bases matching TRBD1. With V trimmed by 2 bases and J by 5 bases, 8 bases remained unmatched. The V gene's germline CDR1 is SGHTS and CDR2 YDEGEE. The CDR3 has 15 residues.

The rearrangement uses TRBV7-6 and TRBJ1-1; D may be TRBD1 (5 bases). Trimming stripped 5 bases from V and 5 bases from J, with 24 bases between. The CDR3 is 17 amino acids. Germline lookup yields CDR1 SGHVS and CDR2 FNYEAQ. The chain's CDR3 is CASSPHTPGPGGTEAFF. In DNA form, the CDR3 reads TGTGCCAGCAGCCCACATACCCCGGGACCCGGGGGAACTGAAGCTTTCTTT.

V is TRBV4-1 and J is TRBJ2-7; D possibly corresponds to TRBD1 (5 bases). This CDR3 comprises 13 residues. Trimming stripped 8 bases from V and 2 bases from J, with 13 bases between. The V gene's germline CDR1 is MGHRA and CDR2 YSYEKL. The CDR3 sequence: CASGADRAYEQYF. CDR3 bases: TGCGCCAGCGGCGCCGACAGAGCCTACGAGCAGTACTTC.

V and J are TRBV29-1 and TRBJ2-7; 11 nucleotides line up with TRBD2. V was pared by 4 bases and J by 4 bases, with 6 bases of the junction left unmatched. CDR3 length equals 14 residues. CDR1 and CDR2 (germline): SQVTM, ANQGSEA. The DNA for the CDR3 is TGCAGCGTTGGGGGGACTAGCGGAGCTTACGAGCAGTACTTC. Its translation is CSVGGTSGAYEQYF.

CDR3 amino acids: CASSLTSGTGDTNYGYTF. The CDR3 DNA reads as TGTGCCAGCAGCTTAACTTCCGGGACAGGGGATACTAACTATGGCTACACCTTC. The rearrangement joins TRBV7-9 to TRBJ1-2; 10 bases are shared with TRBD1. Germline V gene lookup returns CDR1 SEHNR and CDR2 FQNEAQ (reference sequence). Trimming at V came to 2 bases and at J to 0 bases, leaving 9 bases not matched to a gene. The CDR3 runs 18 residues. Filled out from reference TRBV7-9 and TRBJ1-2, the complete variable domain reads DTGVSQNPRHKITKRGQNVTFRCDPISEHNRLYWYRQTLGQGPEFLTYFQNEAQLEKSRLLSDRFSAERPKGSFSTLEIQRTEQGDSAMYLCASSLTSGTGDTNYGYTFGSGTRLTVV.

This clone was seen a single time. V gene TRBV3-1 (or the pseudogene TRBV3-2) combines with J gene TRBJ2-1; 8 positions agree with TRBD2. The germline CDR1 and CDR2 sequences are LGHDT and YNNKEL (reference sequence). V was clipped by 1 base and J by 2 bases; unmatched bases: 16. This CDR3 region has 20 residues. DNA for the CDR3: TGTGCCAGCAGCCAAGTATTTCTAGCGGGCGCAAGCTTCCCCTACAATGAGCAGTTCTTC. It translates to CASSQVFLAGASFPYNEQFF.

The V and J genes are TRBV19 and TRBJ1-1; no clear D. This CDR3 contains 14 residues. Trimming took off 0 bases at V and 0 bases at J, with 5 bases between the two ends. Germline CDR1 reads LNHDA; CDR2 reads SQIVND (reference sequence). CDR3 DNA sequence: TGTGCCAGTAGTATAGACGCTATGAACACTGAAGCTTTCTTT. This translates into CASSIDAMNTEAFF.

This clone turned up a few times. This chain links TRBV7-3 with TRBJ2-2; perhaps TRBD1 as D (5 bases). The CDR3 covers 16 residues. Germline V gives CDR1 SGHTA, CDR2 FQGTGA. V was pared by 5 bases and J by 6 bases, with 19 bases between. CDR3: CASSPQEQGAAGELFF. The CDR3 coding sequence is TGTGCCAGCAGCCCACAGGAACAAGGGGCGGCCGGGGAGCTGTTTTTT. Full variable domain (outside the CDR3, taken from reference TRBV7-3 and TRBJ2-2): GAGVSQTPSNKVTEKGKYVELRCDPISGHTALYWYRQSLGQGPEFLIYFQGTGAADDSGLPNDRFFAVRPEGSVSTLKIQRTERGDSAVYLCASSPQEQGAAGELFFGEGSRLTVL.